These 29 T cell receptor beta chains originate from one sample sequenced in a study of cytomegalovirus exposure and HLA in healthy donors. PCR amplification relied on 60 Vbeta primers (plus 13 Jbeta primers). Produced via immunoSEQ multiplex PCR; TCRdb's table is partial and in-frame only. The profile shows some 130,000 clones, roughly 85% of them singletons. Material: PBMCs. These receptors all come from a woman aged 30 to 39 in good health and CMV-seropositive.

This clone was counted a few times. This chain connects TRBV2 to TRBJ2-5; a possible D gene is TRBD1 (5 bases). This CDR3 is 13 amino acids long. With 2 bases removed from V and 5 bases from J, the gap between germline ends came to 9 bases. From germline, CDR1 is SNHLY and CDR2 FYNNEI. The CDR3 region has the DNA TGTGCCAGCAGTGAACAGGGTATGGAGACCCAGTACTTC. It specifies CASSEQGMETQYF.

The chain is built from TRBV6-6 and TRBJ2-1, with TRBD2 as a possible D gene (6 bases). There are 11 residues in the CDR3. The germline CDR1 and CDR2 sequences are MNHNY and SVGAGI (reference sequence). V dropped 7 bases and J dropped 8 bases, with 9 bases sitting between them. CDR3 bases: TGTGCCAGCAAGGGAGGCTATGAGCAGTTCTTC. This encodes CASKGGYEQFF.

The genes are TRBV5-1 and TRBJ1-1; D call uncertain. Trimming shortened V by 2 bases and J by 5 bases, and 13 bases separated the two germline ends. The germline gives CDR1 SGHRS, CDR2 YFSETQ. The CDR3 has 14 residues. DNA of the CDR3: TGCGCCAGCAGCTTTTCGCCGAGGGAGACTGAAGCTTTCTTT. Translating gives CASSFSPRETEAFF.

This chain connects TRBV7-9 to TRBJ2-7, with unresolved D. V was pared by 1 base and J by 5 bases, with 12 bases between. Germline V CDR1 and CDR2: SEHNR, FQNEAQ (reference sequence). This CDR3 region has 14 residues. The CDR3 nucleotides read TGTGCCAGCAGCTTAGGCGCAAACCCCCACGAGCAGTACTTC. It specifies CASSLGANPHEQYF.

The V and J genes are TRBV25-1 and TRBJ1-3, with D possibly being TRBD1 (6 bases). Trimming left V 3 bases short and J 0 bases short, with 9 bases between. From germline, CDR1 is MGHDK and CDR2 SYGVNS. The CDR3 length is 15 residues. The CDR3 DNA reads TGTGCCAGCAGTGATACAGGGTTCTCTGGAAACACCATATATTTT. This gives the protein CASSDTGFSGNTIYF.

This clone was seen only a few times. The CDR3 bases are TGCGCCAGCAGTGAGTCGACAGGGGTTGAAGCTTTCTTT. It encodes CASSESTGVEAFF. This rearrangement joins TRBV10-1 to TRBJ1-1; 8 bases align to TRBD1. The V segment lost 0 bases and the J segment 7 bases; nucleotides outside the gene matches: 1. The CDR3 runs 13 residues. The germline V gene encodes CDR1 WNHNN and CDR2 SYGVQD (reference sequence).

In this sample, this clone turned up a few times. The CDR3 reads CASRNRGPPSYNEQFF. The DNA of the CDR3 is TGTGCCAGCAGGAACAGGGGACCACCGTCCTACAATGAGCAGTTCTTC. The genes are TRBV28 and TRBJ2-1; TRBD1 agrees at 7 bases. The CDR3 loop spans 16 amino acids. Germline CDR1 reads MDHEN; CDR2 reads SYDVKM. Trimming at V came to 6 bases and at J to 1 base, leaving 9 bases not matched to a gene.

V usage is TRBV27 and J usage is TRBJ2-3; tentative D call: TRBD2 (6 bases). Germline V gene lookup returns CDR1 MNHEY and CDR2 SMNVEV (reference sequence). This CDR3 contains 15 residues. The germline V and J ends were trimmed by 9 bases and 5 bases, with 21 bases remaining between them. In DNA, the CDR3 is TGTGCCAGTCGTACCCTTCGGGAGAGAGGAGATACGCAGTATTTT. This sequence encodes CASRTLRERGDTQYF.

The chain employs TRBV5-1 and TRBJ2-1; TRBD2 agrees at 13 bases. The ends lost 3 bases at V and 12 bases at J; junction bases unmatched: 9. The germline V gene has CDR1 SGHRS and CDR2 YFSETQ. The CDR3 sequence is 15 residues long. CDR3 loop: CASSSQSGLAGRQFF. CDR3 DNA sequence: TGCGCCAGCAGCTCCCAATCGGGACTAGCGGGGCGGCAGTTCTTC.

The chain joins TRBV6-5 to TRBJ1-4; D unresolved. V dropped 6 bases and J dropped 10 bases, with 18 bases sitting between them. This CDR3 region has 14 residues. Germline V gene lookup returns CDR1 MNHEY and CDR2 SVGAGI. CDR3: CASSKHPEEGKLFF. As DNA, the CDR3 is TGTGCCAGCAGCAAACACCCCGAGGAGGGAAAACTGTTTTTT.

This clone was recorded a few times. This chain joins TRBV28 and TRBJ1-1; tentatively, D is TRBD1 (5 bases). The ends were cut back, 7 bases at V and 2 bases at J, with 14 bases in the middle. Germline CDR1 and CDR2: MDHEN and SYDVKM. The CDR3 is 14 residues long. The DNA of the CDR3 is TGTGCCAGCACAAGACAGCGACCTAACACTGAAGCTTTCTTT. Its protein is CASTRQRPNTEAFF.

The genes are TRBV27 and TRBJ2-7, with D tentatively TRBD1 (5 bases). Looked up from germline, CDR1 is MNHEY and CDR2 is SMNVEV (reference sequence). The CDR3 has 13 amino acids. Deletions cut 2 bases from V and 5 bases from J, with 10 bases between. CDR3 coding DNA: TGTGCCAGCAGTTTAAGCAGGGCGAACGAGCAGTACTTC. Its translation: CASSLSRANEQYF.

The V and J genes are TRBV27 and TRBJ2-7; 9 bases agree with TRBD1. There are 17 residues in the CDR3. The germline CDR1 and CDR2 sequences are MNHEY and SMNVEV (reference sequence). J gave up 5 bases and V 1 base, and 12 bases lay outside the gene matches. The CDR3 spells CASSLLGTGTGWNEQYF. The CDR3 bases are TGTGCCAGCAGTTTATTGGGTACCGGGACAGGGTGGAACGAGCAGTACTTC.

The CDR3: CASSHANEQYF. CDR3 DNA sequence: TGTGCCAGCAGCCATGCGAACGAGCAGTACTTC. This chain joins TRBV11-1 and TRBJ2-7; D is ambiguous. CDR3 size: 11 residues. Trimming shortened V by 5 bases and J by 5 bases, and 7 bases separated the two germline ends. Germline CDR1 reads SGHAT; CDR2 reads FQDESV (reference sequence). The variable domain in full, with the rest retrieved from reference TRBV11-1 and TRBJ2-7, is EAEVAQSPRYKITEKSQAVAFWCDPISGHATLYWYRQILGQGPELLVQFQDESVVDDSQLPKDRFSAERLKGVDSTLKIQPAELGDSAMYLCASSHANEQYFGPGTRLTVT.

The CDR3 spells CSVDLAGDTDTQYF. The CDR3, as DNA: TGCAGCGTTGATCTAGCGGGGGACACAGATACGCAGTATTTT. This chain links TRBV29-1 with TRBJ2-3, with TRBD2 identical over 10 bases. CDR3 length: 14 residues. V shed 3 bases, J shed 2 bases, and the junction held 2 bases outside the gene matches. Germline-derived CDR1 and CDR2 are SQVTM and ANQGSEA.

As DNA, the CDR3 is TGTGCCAGCACCCTTCACAGGGGGCTGAACACTGAAGCTTTCTTT. Translation gives CASTLHRGLNTEAFF. The chain recombines TRBV6-6 with TRBJ1-1; 9 positions match TRBD1. Germline assignment: CDR1 MNHNY and CDR2 SVGAGI (reference sequence). The length of the CDR3 is 15 residues. The trim removed 7 bases at V and 0 bases at J, leaving 6 bases unmatched.

The rearrangement joins TRBV28 to TRBJ1-5; 8 bases match TRBD1. Germline V gene data show CDR1 as MDHEN and CDR2 as SYDVKM. This CDR3 spans 13 amino acids. V dropped 8 bases and J dropped 6; count of bases not matched to a gene: 6. The CDR3 loop is CASGTRGRQPQHF. Written as DNA, the CDR3 is TGTGCCAGCGGGACCAGGGGGCGTCAGCCCCAGCATTTT.

The rearrangement joins TRBV11-2 to TRBJ2-7; D is possibly TRBD1 (8 bases). V was trimmed by 3 bases and J by 4 bases, leaving 22 bases between them. The CDR3 consists of 17 residues. CDR1 and CDR2 from the germline V gene are SGHAT and FQNNGV. The CDR3 reads CASSFWEGQGARYEQYF. CDR3 DNA sequence: TGTGCCAGCAGCTTCTGGGAGGGGCAGGGGGCGAGGTACGAGCAGTACTTC.

The chain has TRBV10-2 and TRBJ2-2; D perhaps matches TRBD1 (6 bases). Germline CDR1 and CDR2: WSHSY and SAAADI. Trimming pared 3 bases from V and 6 bases from J, leaving 17 bases between. The CDR3 is made up of 16 amino acids. CDR3: CASSDTPTGSAGELFF. CDR3 coding DNA: TGCGCCAGCAGTGACACCCCGACAGGCTCAGCCGGGGAGCTGTTTTTT.

The chain couples TRBV9 to TRBJ2-1; D might be TRBD2 (6 bases). The V end was cut by 4 bases, the J end by 6 bases, with 14 bases between. The CDR3 totals 14 residues. Looked up from germline, CDR1 is SGDLS and CDR2 is YYNGEE. The CDR3: CASSSRLDLNEQFF. Written as DNA, the CDR3 is TGTGCCAGCAGCTCAAGACTAGACCTCAATGAGCAGTTCTTC.

Only a few counts were recorded for this clone. The chain is built from TRBV11-3 and TRBJ2-1; 9 bases match TRBD1. Trimming cost V 1 base and J 5 bases; bases outside gene matches: 3. Germline CDR1 SGHNT, CDR2 YENEEA. The CDR3 is 15 residues long. CDR3 nucleotide sequence: TGTGCCAGCAGCTTAGGGACAGGGGCAAACAATGAGCAGTTCTTC. Amino acid sequence: CASSLGTGANNEQFF.

The chain couples TRBV28 to TRBJ2-5; 12 positions agree with TRBD2. V shed 6 bases, J shed 3 bases, and the junction held 11 bases outside the gene matches. Germline V gene data show CDR1 as MDHEN and CDR2 as SYDVKM. CDR3 length equals 17 residues. DNA for the CDR3: TGTGCCAGCAGCCCTCCTTCTAGCGGGGGGGTTAAAGAGACCCAGTACTTC. It codes for CASSPPSSGGVKETQYF.

The gene calls are TRBV5-5 and TRBJ1-3; 9 nucleotides agree with TRBD1. Per the germline V gene, CDR1 is SGHKS and CDR2 is YYEKEE (reference sequence). The V and J ends lost 4 bases and 2 bases, in that order; junction bases with no gene match: 10. The CDR3 has 17 amino acids. The CDR3 DNA reads TGTGCCAGCAGCCCCCAACCGGACAGGGGCACTGGAAACACCATATATTTT. Translation gives CASSPQPDRGTGNTIYF.

The V gene is TRBV6-5, the J gene TRBJ1-5; the D is unclear. V lost 4 bases to trimming and J lost 7 bases, with 17 bases between them. From germline, CDR1 is MNHEY and CDR2 SVGAGI. The CDR3 is made up of 15 amino acids. Written as DNA, the CDR3 is TGTGCCAGCAGTTTCCTTAGGGAGGAGGGACAGCCCCAGCATTTT. This translates into CASSFLREEGQPQHF.

The chain is built from TRBV5-1 and TRBJ2-7; TRBD2 aligns across 13 bases. J lost 5 bases, V lost 4 bases, and 6 bases had no gene match. The CDR3 spans 15 residues. Germline assignment: CDR1 SGHRS and CDR2 YFSETQ. The CDR3 DNA follows: TGCGCCAGCAGCCCGGGACTAGCGGGGATCCACGAGCAGTACTTC. It yields the protein CASSPGLAGIHEQYF.

The chain combines TRBV7-9 with TRBJ1-5; no clear D. Germline-derived CDR1 and CDR2 are SEHNR and FQNEAQ (reference sequence). Trimming shortened V by 4 bases and J by 5 bases, and 15 bases separated the two germline ends. CDR3 length: 15 residues. This chain's CDR3 is CASSSTAGGDQPQHF. In DNA form, the CDR3 reads TGTGCCAGCAGCTCCACCGCGGGAGGAGATCAGCCCCAGCATTTT.

V is TRBV28 and J is TRBJ1-5; possibly TRBD1 for D (6 bases). CDR3 length equals 15 residues. Looked up from germline, CDR1 is MDHEN and CDR2 is SYDVKM. With 7 bases removed from V and 0 bases from J, the gap between germline ends came to 13 bases. The chain's CDR3 is CASTFGQNSNQPQHF. CDR3 bases: TGTGCCAGCACTTTCGGACAGAATAGCAATCAGCCCCAGCATTTT.

CDR3 loop: CASTRPLYEQYF. The CDR3 bases are TGTGCCAGCACTAGGCCCCTCTACGAGCAGTACTTC. The chain couples TRBV27 to TRBJ2-7; no firm D call. V lost 7 bases and J 3 bases, leaving 10 bases between the germline ends. Germline lookup yields CDR1 MNHEY and CDR2 SMNVEV (reference sequence). This CDR3 has 12 residues.

Turning to this clone: Additional DNA sequences in this sample encode the identical CDR3. This CDR3 reads CASSPGLAGGGETQYF. In nucleotides, the CDR3 is TGTGCCAGCAGCCCAGGACTAGCGGGAGGCGGGGAGACCCAGTACTTC. The chain couples TRBV7-9 to TRBJ2-5, with 14 nucleotides matching TRBD2. This CDR3 has 16 amino acids. Germline trimming cut 5 bases from V and 5 bases from J; bases unmatched to any gene: 7. Germline CDR1 is SEHNR and CDR2 is FQNEAQ (reference sequence).